The 18 T cell receptor beta chains below were found in one sample sequenced in a study of T cells after yellow fever vaccination. Using its own MiXCR run on the 5' RACE reads, TCRdb lists one record per CDR3 protein. The profile shows some 560,000 distinct CDR3 sequences, 15% to 20% of them singletons. Source: PBMCs, taken 15 days after the yellow fever booster vaccination. The receptor set was obtained from a man younger than 40 who received the YFV17D yellow fever vaccine.

Only a few counts were recorded for this clonotype. The genes are TRBV5-5 and TRBJ2-1, with 7 bases that match TRBD2. The V gene end was trimmed by 6 bases and the J gene end by 8 bases; junction bases not matched to a gene: 17. This CDR3 region has 16 residues. Germline CDR1 SGHKS, CDR2 YYEKEE (reference sequence). Here the CDR3 reads CASTSLAGREFDEQFF. In DNA, the CDR3 is TGTGCCAGCACAAGCCTCGCCGGGCGGGAGTTCGATGAGCAGTTCTTC. The whole variable domain, filled in from reference TRBV5-5 and TRBJ2-1, reads DAGVTQSPTHLIKTRGQQVTLRCSPISGHKSVSWYQQVLGQGPQFIFQYYEKEERGRGNFPDRFSARQFPNYSSELNVNALLLGDSALYLCASTSLAGREFDEQFFGPGTRLTVL.

This clonotype was detected a few times. The chain recombines TRBV20-1 with TRBJ2-1; 9 bases match TRBD2. V was clipped by 0 bases and J by 6 bases; unmatched bases: 12. CDR1 DFQATT and CDR2 SNEGSKA come from the germline V gene (reference sequence). The CDR3 length is 17 residues. The DNA of the CDR3 is TGCAGTGCTAGAGATCGGCCTAGCGGGACACAAGGCAATGAGCAGTTCTTC. Residues: CSARDRPSGTQGNEQFF.

This clonotype was seen ten or more times. This chain connects TRBV19 to TRBJ1-1, with 9 bases that match TRBD1. J was trimmed by 4 bases and V by 4 bases; bases with no gene match: 10. Germline V gene sequence: CDR1 LNHDA, CDR2 SQIVND (reference sequence). This CDR3 is 16 amino acids long. The CDR3 loop reads CASSRAGTGIGTEAFF. The CDR3 bases are TGTGCCAGTAGTAGAGCCGGGACAGGGATAGGCACTGAAGCTTTCTTT.

There are a few counts of this clonotype. J is TRBJ2-2 and V is TRBV4-3; 11 bases are shared with TRBD2. Germline V CDR1 and CDR2: LGHNA, YSLEER. Trimming at V came to 5 bases and at J to 1 base, leaving 6 bases not matched to a gene. The length of the CDR3 is 17 residues. CDR3 region: CASSFGTSGLNTGELFF. CDR3 DNA: TGCGCCAGCAGCTTCGGGACTAGCGGACTGAACACCGGGGAGCTGTTTTTT.

This clonotype came up a few times. The rearrangement links TRBV4-2 to TRBJ2-5; 8 bases match TRBD1. Germline V lookup: CDR1 LGHNA, CDR2 YNFKEQ. V shed 3 bases, J shed 1 base, and the junction held 7 bases outside the gene matches. The CDR3 is 16 amino acids. The DNA of the CDR3 is TGTGCCAGCAGCCAGGGGACAGGCCGGGGCCAAGAGACCCAGTACTTC. It is translated as CASSQGTGRGQETQYF.

This clonotype was counted many times. This chain joins TRBV7-8 and TRBJ2-4; 13 nucleotides align to TRBD2. Germline-derived CDR1 and CDR2 are SGHVS and FQNEAQ. The CDR3 contains 16 residues. V lost 5 bases to trimming and J lost 7 bases; unmatched junction nucleotides: 8. CDR3: CASSPGLAGDGNIQYF. As DNA, the CDR3 is TGTGCCAGCAGCCCAGGACTAGCGGGAGATGGGAACATTCAGTACTTC.

This clonotype was seen more than once but under ten times. The V and J genes are TRBV25-1 and TRBJ2-2; D gene uncertain. CDR1 and CDR2 from the germline V gene are MGHDK and SYGVNS. The CDR3 contains 13 residues. Trimming left V 5 bases short and J 4 bases short, with 8 bases between. The CDR3 bases are TGTGCCAGCAGTCCGGGCGTCACCGGGGAGCTGTTTTTT. Protein product: CASSPGVTGELFF. Filled out from reference TRBV25-1 and TRBJ2-2, the complete variable domain reads EADIYQTPRYLVIGTGKKITLECSQTMGHDKMYWYQQDPGMELHLIHYSYGVNSTEKGDLSSESTVSRIRTEHFPLTLESARPSHTSQYLCASSPGVTGELFFGEGSRLTVL.

The chain carries TRBV7-9 and TRBJ2-3, with a weak D call TRBD2 (5 bases). There are 13 residues in the CDR3. Trimming pared 8 bases from V and 5 bases from J, leaving 14 bases between. Germline V gene lookup returns CDR1 SEHNR and CDR2 FQNEAQ (reference sequence). This chain's CDR3 is CASSEERGDTQYF. CDR3 bases: TGTGCCAGCTCCGAGGAACGGGGAGATACGCAGTATTTT.

A few counts support this clonotype. This chain connects TRBV30 to TRBJ2-1, with TRBD2 identical over 8 bases. V gave up 3 bases and J gave up 1 base; unmatched junction bases: 5. The CDR3 loop spans 15 amino acids. Per germline, CDR1 GTSNPN and CDR2 SVGIG (reference sequence). Here the CDR3 DNA reads TGTGCCTGGAGCTCTTTAGCGGGATCCTACAATGAGCAGTTCTTC. This sequence encodes CAWSSLAGSYNEQFF.

Points on this clonotype: The germline gene is not matched at one end of the junction; a read error may be the cause. V gene TRBV25-1 combines with J gene TRBJ2-7, with a weak D call TRBD1 (6 bases). The length of the CDR3 is 12 residues. The germline CDR1 and CDR2 sequences are MGHDK and SYGVNS. CDR3 loop: CASSEGGYGQYF. In nucleotides, the CDR3 is TGTGCCAGCAGTGAAGGGGGCTACGGGCAGTACTTC.

This sequence joins TRBV30 and TRBJ2-3; D is perhaps TRBD2 (6 bases). Germline V CDR1 and CDR2: GTSNPN, SVGIG (reference sequence). Trimming pared 3 bases from V and 0 bases from J, leaving 13 bases between. The CDR3 spans 15 residues. The CDR3 bases are TGTGCCTGGAGCGCCCACGGGACTAGCACAGATACGCAGTATTTT. Protein product: CAWSAHGTSTDTQYF.

This clonotype showed up just a few times. The chain employs TRBV29-1 and TRBJ2-5; a weak D match, TRBD1 (5 bases). Between the trimmed V and J ends, which lost 0 bases and 0 bases, there was a span of 11 bases. The germline gives CDR1 SQVTM, CDR2 ANQGSEA. The CDR3 is 15 amino acids. CDR3 loop: CSVEDPRQYQETQYF. CDR3 nucleotide sequence: TGCAGCGTTGAAGATCCGAGACAGTACCAAGAGACCCAGTACTTC. The full variable domain, with the rest looked up from reference TRBV29-1 and TRBJ2-5, is SAVISQKPSRDICQRGTSLTIQCQVDSQVTMMFWYRQQPGQSLTLIATANQGSEATYESGFVIDKFPISRPNLTFSTLTVSNMSPEDSSIYLCSVEDPRQYQETQYFGPGTRLLVL.

The chain uses TRBV5-6 and TRBJ2-1; 7 bases fit TRBD1. The CDR3 extends over 13 amino acids. The junction had 11 bases not matched to a gene; V was cut back by 4 bases and J by 13 bases. Germline CDR1 is SGHDT and CDR2 is YYEEEE. The CDR3 nucleotides are TGTGCCAGCAGCCCGCCCTCCGGGACAGATCAGTTCTTC. Amino acid sequence: CASSPPSGTDQFF. The entire variable domain, with the rest obtained from reference TRBV5-6 and TRBJ2-1, is as follows: DAGVTQSPTHLIKTRGQQVTLRCSPKSGHDTVSWYQQALGQGPQFIFQYYEEEERQRGNFPDRFSGHQFPNYSSELNVNALLLGDSALYLCASSPPSGTDQFFGPGTRLTVL.

The gene calls are TRBV3-1 and TRBJ2-1; 12 positions agree with TRBD2. Trimming took 4 bases from V and 10 from J; bases not matched to a gene: 5. From germline, CDR1 is LGHDT and CDR2 YNNKEL (reference sequence). The CDR3 runs to 14 residues. The CDR3 loop is CASSPSGRVFEQFF. The CDR3 DNA follows: TGTGCCAGCAGCCCTAGCGGGAGGGTCTTCGAGCAGTTCTTC.

This chain joins TRBV14 and TRBJ2-7; 8 nucleotides align to TRBD2. V was pared by 4 bases and J by 3 bases, with 5 bases of the junction left unmatched. From germline, CDR1 is SGHDN and CDR2 FVKESK. The CDR3 is made up of 14 amino acids. CDR3 sequence: CASSPRSGGYEQYF. The DNA for the CDR3 is TGTGCCAGCAGCCCTCGGAGCGGGGGCTACGAGCAGTACTTC.

The sample holds a few counts of this clonotype. The chain joins TRBV25-1 to TRBJ2-7; D is unclear. In germline, CDR1 is MGHDK, CDR2 SYGVNS. Deletions cut 2 bases from V and 7 bases from J, with 18 bases between. The CDR3 sequence is 15 residues long. The CDR3 loop is CASSETETPNGEQYF. The CDR3 DNA reads as TGTGCCAGCAGTGAAACAGAGACGCCCAATGGAGAGCAGTACTTC.

The genes are TRBV19 and TRBJ2-1; TRBD1 matches at 7 bases. The junction had 12 bases not matched to a gene; V was cut back by 4 bases and J by 9 bases. The CDR3 has 15 amino acids. Germline-derived CDR1 and CDR2 are LNHDA and SQIVND (reference sequence). The CDR3 sequence is CASSKGQIYAAEQFF. DNA of the CDR3: TGTGCCAGTAGTAAGGGACAGATTTACGCCGCTGAGCAGTTCTTC.

The chain combines TRBV20-1 with TRBJ2-1, with 8 nucleotides matching TRBD1. Per germline, CDR1 DFQATT and CDR2 SNEGSKA (reference sequence). CDR3 length: 10 amino acids. Unmatched junction bases numbered 2, after V lost 4 bases and J lost 12 bases. CDR3 bases: TGCAGTGCTATTGACAGGGGGCAGTTCTTC. Amino acids: CSAIDRGQFF.